This entry features one TCR beta chain sequence. The data were taken from a study of patients and donors after allogeneic stem cell transplantation. Germline V lookup: CDR1 LGHNA, CDR2 YSLEER. This CDR3 spans 16 amino acids. Trimming left V 4 bases short and J 2 bases short, with 18 bases between. TCRdb redid the calling of the RT-PCR reads with MiXCR, one entry per CDR3 protein. The sample consists of tens of thousands of distinct CDR3 sequences, roughly 30% of them appearing once. Input material: blood, either unsorted or a sorted T cell fraction (not recorded which). The chain carries TRBV4-3 and TRBJ2-7; D gene ambiguous. This clonotype originated in a human donor who was either an allogeneic HSCT recipient or a stem cell or donor lymphocyte infusion donor (not recorded which). It is not recorded whose cells these are; they may come from a transplant donor. The CDR3 loop is CASSLAGVLPPYEQYF. The DNA of the CDR3 is TGCGCCAGCAGCCTCGCCGGTGTCCTACCCCCCTACGAGCAGTACTTC.